Following are 8 T cell receptor beta chains from one sample sequenced in a study of neurological immune-mediated disorders. Time point indicated: longitudinal time-point 3. Each CDR3 protein gets one entry after TCRdb re-called the 5' RACE reads with MiXCR. Of roughly 100,000 distinct CDR3 sequences listed, 11% are singletons. The sequenced sample consisted of PBMCs. The origin of the receptors is a female donor with HTLV-1-associated myelopathy (HAM/TSP).

The V call is TRBV7-2, the J call TRBJ2-1, with a possible D match to TRBD1 (7 bases). Trimming took 4 bases from V and 6 from J, leaving 13 bases between them. Germline V gene sequence: CDR1 SGHTA, CDR2 FQGNSA. The CDR3 spans 14 residues. DNA of the CDR3: TGTGCCAGCAGCTCACCTCAGGGGGGCAATGAGCAGTTCTTC. This encodes CASSSPQGGNEQFF.

This clonotype has at least ten counts. The CDR3 is CASSYSGGDSYEQYF. The CDR3 DNA sequence: TGCGCCAGCAGCTATAGCGGGGGGGACTCCTACGAGCAGTACTTC. This rearrangement joins TRBV5-1 to TRBJ2-7; TRBD2 aligns across 11 bases. Germline lookup yields CDR1 SGHRS and CDR2 YFSETQ. V was clipped by 3 bases and J by 0 bases; unmatched bases: 2. This CDR3 is 15 amino acids long.

There are a few counts of this clonotype. The chain has TRBV20-1 and TRBJ1-1; a weak D match, TRBD1 (6 bases). In germline, CDR1 is DFQATT, CDR2 SNEGSKA (reference sequence). Trimming left V 6 bases short and J 0 bases short, with 11 bases between. The CDR3 runs to 13 residues. The CDR3 loop reads CSACGQLNTEAFF. CDR3 DNA: TGCAGTGCCTGTGGACAGCTGAACACTGAAGCTTTCTTT.

For this clonotype: A much larger clonotype is one base distant, so this may be a read error. The genes are TRBV5-1 and TRBJ2-2; D could derive from TRBD1 or TRBD2 (5 bases each). Trimming shortened V by 2 bases and J by 3 bases, and 17 bases separated the two germline ends. Germline assignment: CDR1 SGHRS and CDR2 YFSETQ. CDR3 length equals 17 residues. This chain's CDR3 is CASSLNPRGTDTGELFF. CDR3 sequence (DNA): TGCGCCAGCAGCTTAAACCCGAGGGGCACAGACACCGGGGAGCTGTTTTTT.

This clonotype was observed at least ten times. The V call is TRBV2, the J call TRBJ1-1, with D uncertain. CDR1 and CDR2 from the germline V gene are SNHLY and FYNNEI. The CDR3 has 13 residues. The ends were cut back, 3 bases at V and 1 base at J, with 6 bases in the middle. The CDR3, as DNA: TGTGCCAGCAGTGAGGGTCCGAACACTGAAGCTTTCTTT. The encoded protein is CASSEGPNTEAFF.

With respect to this clonotype: Sequence at one end of the junction differs from germline and may be a read error. CDR3 sequence: CATSIGGQTQYF. The CDR3 DNA is TGTGCTACCAGCATAGGTGGGCAGACCCAGTACTTC. V is TRBV15 and J is TRBJ2-5; D remains unclear. This CDR3 spans 12 amino acids. Germline V gives CDR1 LNHNV, CDR2 YYDKDF (reference sequence).

Worth noting for this clonotype: With a much larger clone just one base away, this may be a read error. The chain couples TRBV5-1 to TRBJ2-1; D unresolved. Germline CDR1 reads SGHRS; CDR2 reads YFSETQ. V was cut by 0 bases and J by 4 bases, with 11 bases left in between. The CDR3 consists of 15 residues. CDR3 in amino acids: CASSLVVAAYNEQFF. The CDR3 DNA sequence: TGCGCCAGCAGCTTGGTGGTGGCAGCGTACAATGAGCAGTTCTTC.

This clonotype was detected many times. The J gene is TRBJ1-1, the V gene TRBV28; 9 bases align to TRBD1. Germline V CDR1 and CDR2: MDHEN, SYDVKM. This CDR3 is built from 12 residues. The V segment lost 3 bases and the J segment 12 bases; nucleotides outside the gene matches: 5. The CDR3, as DNA: TGTGCCAGCAGTTTCTTGGACAGGGGATCTTTCTTT. Its translation: CASSFLDRGSFF.